This note documents a single T cell receptor beta chain sequence. Its antigen is not identified. The data were taken from a study of T cells in Graves' hyperthyroidism and ophthalmopathy. Across the whole study: Peripheral blood was secured at the point of initial diagnosis, before any treatment.

Overall study findings and caveats: The authors' 13 V-J model separated ophthalmopathy from stable hyperthyroidism.

Thyroid ultrasound and orbital computed tomography, with clinical symptoms and serum thyroxine and TRAb, informed diagnoses. Germline assignment: CDR1 SGHRS and CDR2 YFSETQ. The CDR3 covers 14 residues. V trimming: 5 bases; J trimming: 9 bases; junction bases outside the gene matches: 6. Amplification yielded TCR beta CDR3 regions, with RNA transcripts as the source. The study used the HTBI primer set for a first-round RT-PCR of the TCR CDR3. TCRdb reprocessed the multiplex PCR reads via MiXCR and lists one record per CDR3 protein. This table holds 400,000 or so distinct CDR3 sequences, about 14% found once.

This chain uses TRBV5-1 with TRBJ2-1; 12 positions match TRBD2. The source is a man aged 50 to 59 with Graves' ophthalmopathy. Sequenced: blood. CDR3 sequence (DNA): TGCGCCAGCAGTAGACTAGCGGGAGACGGTGAGCAGTTCTTC. Protein: CASSRLAGDGEQFF.